This is a list of T cell receptor beta chains from one sample in a study of blood T cell repertoires in COVID-19. Repertoires were generated with immunoSEQ multiplex PCR, while TCRdb's copy carries only in-frame clones and drops some. This sample has fewer than 200,000 clones, with about four fifths found just once. The sample comprised peripheral blood. The receptors originated from a woman aged 80 or over with acute or convalescent COVID-19. Each CDR3 is given with its conserved first and last residue. A D gene is named only where the DNA matches it firmly. Clone size is not always given. Where it is, it says once, few, many or a class for expanded clones.

12 | TRBJ1-1 | - | - | TRBV5-1 | CASSLGAGAAFF | TGCGCCAGCAGCTTGGGTGCGGGCGCAGCTTTCTTT
11 | TRBJ2-1 | - | - | TRBV30 | CAWSQEDEQFF | TGTGCCTGGTCCCAGGAGGATGAGCAGTTCTTC
14 | TRBJ1-1 | TRBD1 | - | TRBV3-1/TRBV3-2 | CASGQGARNTEAFF | TGTGCCAGCGGACAGGGGGCCCGGAACACTGAAGCTTTCTTT
13 | TRBJ1-2 | TRBD1 | - | TRBV19 | CATSRQGSYGYTF | TGTGCCACCTCCAGACAGGGAAGCTATGGCTACACCTTC
16 | TRBJ2-3 | TRBD2 | - | TRBV15 | CATSRASGVSTDTQYF | TGTGCCACCAGCAGGGCTAGCGGGGTGAGCACAGATACGCAGTATTTT
15 | TRBJ1-5 | - | - | TRBV21-1 | CASSKHEYSNQPQHF | TGTGCCAGCAGCAAACACGAGTATAGCAATCAGCCCCAGCATTTT
13 | TRBJ1-1 | - | - | TRBV6-2/TRBV6-3 | CASSYRVNTEAFF | TGTGCCAGCAGTTATCGGGTGAACACTGAAGCTTTCTTT
16 | TRBJ1-2 | TRBD1 | - | TRBV7-9 | CASSRRSDRGIYGYTF | TGTGCCAGCAGCCGAAGATCGGACAGGGGAATCTATGGCTACACCTTC
16 | TRBJ2-3 | TRBD2 | - | TRBV18 | CASSPGLAGEVDTQYF | TGTGCCAGCTCACCTGGACTAGCGGGAGAGGTAGATACGCAGTATTTT
15 | TRBJ1-3 | - | - | TRBV7-2 | CASSPQRGSGNTIYF | TGTGCCAGCAGCCCCCAACGGGGCTCTGGAAACACCATATATTTT
14 | TRBJ2-5 | TRBD2 | - | TRBV30 | CAWSREASWETQYF | TGTGCCTGGAGTCGGGAGGCTTCTTGGGAGACCCAGTACTTC
14 | TRBJ1-1 | - | - | TRBV19 | CASSISSQDTEAFF | TGTGCCAGTAGTATTAGTTCACAGGACACTGAAGCTTTCTTT
16 | TRBJ1-5 | TRBD1 | - | TRBV5-6 | CASSDQQGGSNQPQHF | TGTGCCAGCAGCGACCAACAGGGGGGGAGCAATCAGCCCCAGCATTTT
16 | TRBJ2-4 | TRBD2 | - | TRBV27 | CASSPLAGVGQNIQYF | TGTGCCAGCAGCCCTCTAGCGGGGGTTGGTCAAAACATTCAGTACTTC
16 | TRBJ1-3 | - | - | TRBV5-1 | CASSLAGSTGGNTIYF | TGCGCCAGCAGCTTGGCGGGCTCTACGGGGGGAAACACCATATATTTT
15 | TRBJ2-3 | TRBD1 | - | TRBV19 | CASSGQGTSTDTQYF | TGTGCCAGTAGTGGACAGGGAACTAGCACAGATACGCAGTATTTT
12 | TRBJ2-5 | - | - | TRBV29-1 | CSVQGSQETQYF | TGCAGCGTACAGGGATCACAAGAGACCCAGTACTTC
16 | TRBJ2-7 | TRBD2 | - | TRBV6-2/TRBV6-3 | CASSNGLAGGLQEQYF | TGTGCCAGCAGTAACGGACTAGCGGGAGGACTTCAGGAGCAGTACTTC
12 | TRBJ2-7 | - | - | TRBV12-3/TRBV12-4 | CASSLGQVEQYF | TGTGCCAGCAGTTTGGGGCAGGTCGAGCAGTACTTC
17 | TRBJ2-3 | TRBD1 | once | TRBV3-1/TRBV3-2 | CASSQPQYDREQDTQYF | TGTGCCAGCAGCCAACCCCAATACGACAGGGAGCAAGATACGCAGTATTTT
17 | TRBJ1-1 | - | once | TRBV19 | CASSRMIYRDGPVAAFF | TGTGCCAGTAGTCGGATGATCTACAGGGACGGACCGGTCGCAGCTTTCTTT
12 | TRBJ1-1 | - | - | TRBV5-6 | CASSLDRFEAFF | TGTGCCAGCAGCCTTGACAGGTTTGAAGCTTTCTTT
12 | TRBJ1-4 | - | - | TRBV12-3/TRBV12-4 | CASRLREEKLFF | TGTGCCAGCAGACTTCGAGAGGAAAAACTGTTTTTT
18 | TRBJ2-7 | TRBD2 | - | TRBV25-1 | CASSPTSGGAGRHYEQYF | TGTGCCAGCAGTCCGACTAGCGGGGGGGCTGGAAGGCACTACGAGCAGTACTTC
16 | TRBJ2-6 | TRBD1 | - | TRBV5-5 | CASIGQGASGANVLTF | TGTGCCAGCATCGGACAGGGGGCGAGTGGGGCCAACGTCCTGACTTTC
15 | TRBJ1-1 | TRBD1 | - | TRBV18 | CASSERTGGSTEAFF | TGTGCCAGCTCGGAAAGAACAGGGGGCTCGACTGAAGCTTTCTTT
16 | TRBJ1-6 | TRBD1 | few | TRBV4-1 | CASSQSVRTGVSPLHF | TGCGCCAGCAGCCAAAGCGTAAGGACAGGGGTTTCACCCCTCCACTTT
14 | TRBJ1-3 | - | few | TRBV6-5 | CASTPTRTGNTIYF | TGTGCCAGCACCCCCACCCGGACGGGGAACACCATATATTTT
11 | TRBJ1-1 | - | - | TRBV20-1 | CSAGGQLAAFF | TGCAGTGCTGGCGGACAGTTGGCGGCTTTCTTT
12 | TRBJ2-2 | - | - | TRBV5-6 | CASSFIVGELFF | TGTGCCAGCAGCTTCATTGTCGGGGAGCTGTTTTTT
13 | TRBJ1-1 | - | - | TRBV19 | CASSAGRNTEAFF | TGTGCCAGTAGTGCGGGGCGGAACACTGAAGCTTTCTTT
11 | TRBJ2-7 | - | - | TRBV14 | CASGSFYEQYF | TGTGCCAGCGGCAGTTTCTACGAGCAGTACTTC
13 | TRBJ2-7 | - | - | TRBV10-2 | CATTGPYSYEQYF | TGCGCCACAACAGGGCCGTATTCCTACGAGCAGTACTTC
14 | TRBJ1-1 | TRBD1 | - | TRBV11-3 | CASSPGQGNTEAFF | TGTGCCAGCAGCCCCGGACAGGGGAACACTGAAGCTTTCTTT
10 | TRBJ2-5 | - | - | TRBV28 | CASSGETQYF | TGTGCCAGCAGCGGAGAGACCCAGTACTTC
16 | TRBJ2-7 | TRBD1 | - | TRBV28 | CASSSTGTGNSYEQYF | TGTGCCAGCAGTTCGACCGGGACAGGCAACTCCTACGAGCAGTACTTC
15 | TRBJ1-3 | - | - | TRBV6-5 | CASSRRTDSGNTIYF | TGTGCCAGCAGTCGACGGACAGACTCTGGAAACACCATATATTTT
12 | TRBJ2-3 | - | - | TRBV12-3/TRBV12-4 | CASSPGTDTQYF | TGTGCCAGCAGTCCCGGCACAGATACGCAGTATTTT
15 | TRBJ1-2 | - | - | TRBV9 | CASSEDHSPIYGYTF | TGTGCCAGCAGCGAGGATCACAGTCCTATCTATGGCTACACCTTC
17 | TRBJ2-7 | - | - | TRBV7-9 | CASSLLWEGQATYEQYF | TGTGCCAGCAGCTTATTATGGGAGGGACAGGCTACCTACGAGCAGTACTTC
17 | TRBJ1-3 | - | - | TRBV11-2 | CASSPGGAGARGNTIYF | TGTGCCAGCAGCCCGGGGGGGGCAGGGGCGAGAGGAAACACCATATATTTT
15 | TRBJ1-5 | - | - | TRBV19 | CASSPTDYSNQPQHF | TGTGCCAGTAGCCCGACGGACTATAGCAATCAGCCCCAGCATTTT
15 | TRBJ2-1 | TRBD2 | - | TRBV7-9 | CASSESGGASNEQFF | TGTGCCAGCAGCGAGAGCGGGGGGGCCTCCAATGAGCAGTTCTTC
18 | TRBJ2-2 | TRBD2 | once | TRBV7-2 | CASSLFSAAGVFAGELFF | TGTGCCAGCAGCTTATTTTCGGCGGCGGGAGTATTTGCCGGGGAGCTGTTTTTT
14 | TRBJ2-5 | TRBD1 | - | TRBV29-1 | CSVLKGTGWETQYF | TGCAGCGTTTTAAAAGGGACAGGGTGGGAGACCCAGTACTTC
18 | TRBJ2-7 | TRBD1 | - | TRBV7-6 | CASSLSPFAGTGVYEQYF | TGTGCCAGCAGCTTAAGTCCCTTTGCCGGGACAGGAGTTTACGAGCAGTACTTC
13 | TRBJ1-1 | - | - | TRBV6-1 | CASSPLGGAEAFF | TGTGCCAGCAGTCCCCTCGGAGGGGCTGAAGCTTTCTTT
12 | TRBJ2-5 | - | once | TRBV25-1 | CASSEYRGTQYF | TGTGCCAGCAGTGAATATCGGGGGACCCAGTACTTC
17 | TRBJ2-7 | TRBD2 | - | TRBV3-1/TRBV3-2 | CASSRRTSGRALHEQYF | TGTGCCAGCAGCCGCCGGACTAGCGGGAGGGCCCTTCACGAGCAGTACTTC
15 | TRBJ1-4 | TRBD1 | - | TRBV19 | CASSTGTGAVEKLFF | TGTGCCAGTAGTACCGGGACAGGGGCGGTCGAAAAACTGTTTTTT
16 | TRBJ2-6 | - | - | TRBV7-8 | CASSSRTLSGANVLTF | TGTGCCAGCAGCTCCAGGACACTCTCTGGGGCCAACGTCCTGACTTTC
15 | TRBJ2-5 | TRBD1 | - | TRBV13 | CASASGQGGVETQYF | TGTGCCAGCGCTTCGGGACAGGGAGGAGTAGAGACCCAGTACTTC
15 | TRBJ2-7 | - | - | TRBV7-2 | CASSSSSVNSYEQYF | TGTGCCAGCAGTTCGTCTAGCGTCAACTCCTACGAGCAGTACTTC
13 | TRBJ1-4 | TRBD1 | - | TRBV30 | CASRDRANEKLFF | TGTGCCTCCCGGGACAGGGCTAATGAAAAACTGTTTTTT
13 | TRBJ1-1 | - | - | TRBV11-3 | CASSSSGETEAFF | TGTGCCAGCAGCTCATCAGGGGAAACTGAAGCTTTCTTT
12 | TRBJ1-4 | TRBD1 | - | TRBV5-4 | CASSLARQGALF | TGTGCCAGCAGCTTGGCCCGGCAGGGGGCTCTTTTT
15 | TRBJ2-7 | TRBD2 | - | TRBV7-9 | CASSPLTSGSGEQYF | TGTGCCAGCAGCCCGCTGACTAGCGGGAGCGGCGAGCAGTACTTC